This T cell receptor beta chain emerged from a study of T cells in Graves' hyperthyroidism and ophthalmopathy. Graves' hyperthyroidism showing no ophthalmopathy progression within 18 months was considered stable. The study excluded patients with uncontrolled infection, other autoimmune disease, pregnancy or lactation. Whole-study findings and limits: Peripheral blood also featured most of the thyroid clonotypes expanded above 0.001. Before onset, by a median of about six months, the model predicted ophthalmopathy.

Ten or more counts support this clonotype. What it binds is unknown. TCR beta CDR3 regions were amplified from RNA transcripts. The HTBI set primed first-round TCR CDR3 RT-PCR. A single record per CDR3 protein comes from TCRdb applying MiXCR to the multiplex PCR reads. The data contain approximately 640,000 distinct CDR3 sequences, approximately 15% of them singletons. V shed 4 bases and J shed 5 bases, with 12 bases lying between them. Germline values: CDR1 MNHEY, CDR2 SVGEGT. The CDR3 loop spans 14 amino acids. The J gene is TRBJ1-5, the V gene TRBV6-2 or TRBV6-3; the D is unclear. Material: blood. This receptor was taken from a man in his fifties or sixties with Graves' hyperthyroidism. In DNA form, the CDR3 reads TGTGCCAGCAGTTCTCAGGACGGTTATCAGCCCCAGCATTTT. This gives the protein CASSSQDGYQPQHF.